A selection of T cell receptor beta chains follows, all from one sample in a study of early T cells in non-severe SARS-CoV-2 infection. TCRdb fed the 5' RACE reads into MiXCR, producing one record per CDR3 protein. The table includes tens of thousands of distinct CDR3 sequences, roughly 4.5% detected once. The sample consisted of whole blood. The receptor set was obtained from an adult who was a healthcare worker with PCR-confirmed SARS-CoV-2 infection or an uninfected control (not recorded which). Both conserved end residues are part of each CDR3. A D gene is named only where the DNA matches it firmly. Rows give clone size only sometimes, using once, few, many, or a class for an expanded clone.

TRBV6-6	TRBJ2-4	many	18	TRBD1	CASSNPTTGVGTKNIQYF	TGTGCCAGCAGTAACCCAACCACAGGGGTCGGGACCAAAAACATTCAGTACTTC
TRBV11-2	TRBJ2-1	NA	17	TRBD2	CASSLSTSGGVYNEQFF	TGTGCCAGCAGCTTGTCCACTAGCGGAGGGGTTTACAATGAGCAGTTCTTC
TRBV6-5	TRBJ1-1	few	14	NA	CASSYSAEGTEAFF	TGTGCCAGCAGTTACTCGGCCGAGGGGACTGAAGCTTTCTTT
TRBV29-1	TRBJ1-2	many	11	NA	CSVVAEGGYTF	TGCAGCGTTGTCGCCGAAGGTGGCTACACCTTC
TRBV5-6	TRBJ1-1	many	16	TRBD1	CASSLVAGGMNTEAFF	TGTGCCAGCAGCTTGGTTGCAGGGGGAATGAACACTGAAGCTTTCTTT
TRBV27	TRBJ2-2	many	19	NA	CASSPIPPPSGLLTGELFF	TGTGCCAGCAGTCCTATACCGCCCCCGAGCGGGTTACTAACCGGGGAGCTTTTTTTT
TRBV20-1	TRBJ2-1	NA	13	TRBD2	CSARGLADNEQFF	TGCAGTGCTAGGGGACTAGCGGACAATGAGCAGTTCTTC
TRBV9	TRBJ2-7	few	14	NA	CASSVATEPYEQYF	TGTGCCAGCAGCGTAGCCACCGAGCCCTACGAGCAGTACTTC
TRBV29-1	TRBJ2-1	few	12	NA	CSSRTVYNEQFF	TGCAGCTCGAGGACTGTCTACAATGAGCAGTTCTTC
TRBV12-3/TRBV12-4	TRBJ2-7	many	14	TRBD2	CASRRAGGTYEQYF	TGTGCCAGCAGAAGAGCGGGAGGGACCTACGAGCAGTACTTC
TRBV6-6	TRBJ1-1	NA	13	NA	CASFGHKNTEAFF	TGTGCCAGCTTTGGACACAAGAACACTGAAGCTTTCTTT
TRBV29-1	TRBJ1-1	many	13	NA	CSVATGLGTEAFF	TGCAGCGTCGCCACAGGGCTGGGCACTGAAGCTTTCTTT
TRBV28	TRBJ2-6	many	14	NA	CASSLQTGANVLTF	TGTGCCAGCAGTCTGCAGACTGGGGCCAACGTCCTGACTTTC
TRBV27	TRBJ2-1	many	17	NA	CASSLFQPGSSYNEQFF	TGTGCCAGCAGTTTATTTCAGCCAGGAAGTTCCTACAATGAGCAGTTCTTC
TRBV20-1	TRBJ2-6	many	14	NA	CSGVGASGANVLTF	TGCAGTGGAGTGGGGGCCTCTGGGGCCAACGTCCTGACTTTC
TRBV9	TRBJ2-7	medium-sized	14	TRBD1	CASSVGQGTYEQYF	TGTGCCAGCAGCGTGGGACAGGGTACCTACGAGCAGTACTTC
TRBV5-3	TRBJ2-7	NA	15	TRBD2	CARSVGLAGAYEQYF	TGTGCCAGAAGCGTGGGACTGGCGGGAGCCTACGAGCAGTACTTC
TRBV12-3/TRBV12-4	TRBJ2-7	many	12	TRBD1	CASSFGTGVLQF	TGTGCCAGCAGTTTCGGGACAGGGGTCCTTCAGTTC
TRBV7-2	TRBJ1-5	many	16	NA	CASSLVAGGGNQPQHF	TGTGCCAGCAGCTTAGTTGCGGGAGGGGGGAATCAGCCCCAGCATTTT
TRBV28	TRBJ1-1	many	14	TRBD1	CASSPMSPTGGAFF	TGTGCCAGCAGTCCCATGAGTCCAACAGGGGGGGCTTTCTTT
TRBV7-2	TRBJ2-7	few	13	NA	CASNLMGYYEQYF	TGTGCCAGCAACTTAATGGGGTACTACGAGCAGTACTTC
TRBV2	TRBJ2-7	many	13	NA	CASSDVVGIEQYF	TGTGCCAGCAGTGATGTGGTAGGAATCGAGCAGTACTTC